The clone carrying this T cell receptor beta chain was recorded once. Its antigen is currently unknown. The source of the sample is a study of graft-versus-host responses after intestinal transplantation. V was clipped by 5 bases and J by 1 base, with 9 bases between them. The CDR3 runs to 12 residues. From germline, CDR1 is GTSNPN and CDR2 SVGIG (reference sequence). Notes on the study in general: GvH clone levels peaked in circulation, and this peak was associated with early post-transplant HvG declines.

Sequenced by immunoSEQ multiplex PCR; TCRdb stores in-frame clones only, minus some. The sample carries 90,000 to 150,000 clones, approximately 95% recorded once. This receptor was identified in a human donor who received an intestinal transplant. The V gene is TRBV30, the J gene TRBJ2-7; no reliable D call. Sequencing was performed on unstimulated CD4+ T cells sorted from spleen or lymph node cells, taken before intestinal transplant. CDR3 amino acids: CAWGWGSYEQYF. CDR3 nucleotides: TGTGCCTGGGGGTGGGGTTCCTACGAGCAGTACTTC.